The rows below give T cell receptor beta chains drawn from one sample of a study of vaccination effects on CD4 cells after COVID-19. Some clones are missing from TCRdb's copy, which holds only in-frame ones; the method was immunoSEQ multiplex PCR. The data show under 80,000 clones, over 60% seen once. Antigens for these TCRs are unknown. Sample: CD4+ T cells from PBMCs cultured with HIV peptides, taken before COVID-19 vaccination. The receptors here all came from a human donor who had a prior SARS-CoV-2 infection. Each CDR3 is given with its conserved first and last residue. A D gene is named only where the DNA matches it firmly. Clone size is given for some rows only: seen once, a few or many times, or a class if the clone is expanded.

v_call: TRBV27; cdr3_length: 13; j_call: TRBJ1-4; clone_size: .; d_call: .; cdr3_aa: CASKTWGQEKLFF; cdr3_nt: TGTGCCAGCAAAACTTGGGGGCAGGAAAAACTGTTTTTT
v_call: TRBV7-9; cdr3_length: 15; j_call: TRBJ2-3; clone_size: .; d_call: .; cdr3_aa: CASSLELPSTDTQYF; cdr3_nt: TGTGCCAGCAGCTTAGAATTACCCTCCACAGATACGCAGTATTTT
v_call: TRBV19; cdr3_length: 16; j_call: TRBJ1-4; clone_size: .; d_call: .; cdr3_aa: CASSLGWQSQNEKLFF; cdr3_nt: TGTGCCAGTAGTCTAGGGTGGCAGTCTCAAAATGAAAAACTGTTTTTT
v_call: TRBV15; cdr3_length: 16; j_call: TRBJ2-7; clone_size: .; d_call: TRBD2; cdr3_aa: CATSMGREGGVYEQYF; cdr3_nt: TGTGCCACCAGCATGGGCCGGGAGGGGGGGGTGTACGAGCAGTACTTC
v_call: TRBV4-2; cdr3_length: 15; j_call: TRBJ2-7; clone_size: .; d_call: .; cdr3_aa: CASSHEGRRSYEQYF; cdr3_nt: TGTGCCAGCAGCCATGAAGGACGGAGGTCCTACGAGCAGTACTTC
v_call: TRBV10-3; cdr3_length: 16; j_call: TRBJ2-5; clone_size: once; d_call: TRBD2; cdr3_aa: CAISRSGLAVGETQYF; cdr3_nt: TGTGCCATCTCCCGGTCTGGACTAGCGGTCGGTGAGACCCAGTACTTC
v_call: TRBV3-1/TRBV3-2; cdr3_length: 15; j_call: TRBJ1-1; clone_size: .; d_call: TRBD1; cdr3_aa: CASSTDRGVLTEAFF; cdr3_nt: TGTGCCAGCAGCACGGACAGGGGAGTTCTCACTGAAGCTTTCTTT
v_call: TRBV5-6; cdr3_length: 16; j_call: TRBJ2-1; clone_size: once; d_call: .; cdr3_aa: CASSFPKWNGDNEQFF; cdr3_nt: TGTGCCAGCAGCTTCCCAAAGTGGAATGGGGACAATGAGCAGTTCTTC
v_call: TRBV5-1; cdr3_length: 14; j_call: TRBJ1-2; clone_size: .; d_call: .; cdr3_aa: CASSLSPEIYGYTF; cdr3_nt: TGCGCCAGCAGCTTAAGTCCGGAGATCTATGGCTACACCTTC
v_call: TRBV2; cdr3_length: 14; j_call: TRBJ2-7; clone_size: .; d_call: .; cdr3_aa: CASYWRGVSYEQYF; cdr3_nt: TGTGCCAGCTATTGGAGGGGGGTCTCCTACGAGCAGTACTTC
v_call: TRBV12-3/TRBV12-4; cdr3_length: 12; j_call: TRBJ1-1; clone_size: few; d_call: .; cdr3_aa: CASGRGQGTTFF; cdr3_nt: TGTGCCAGCGGCCGGGGCCAGGGGACAACTTTCTTT
v_call: TRBV5-4; cdr3_length: 16; j_call: TRBJ2-5; clone_size: .; d_call: TRBD1; cdr3_aa: CASSTKQGSLEETQYF; cdr3_nt: TGTGCCAGCAGCACCAAACAGGGGTCTTTGGAAGAGACCCAGTACTTC
v_call: TRBV5-1; cdr3_length: 12; j_call: TRBJ2-7; clone_size: .; d_call: .; cdr3_aa: CASSLQGGEQYF; cdr3_nt: TGCGCCAGCAGCTTGCAGGGAGGCGAGCAGTACTTC
v_call: TRBV20-1; cdr3_length: 14; j_call: TRBJ2-7; clone_size: .; d_call: TRBD2; cdr3_aa: CSASLSSGGYEQYF; cdr3_nt: TGCAGTGCTAGTTTGTCTAGCGGGGGCTACGAGCAGTACTTC
v_call: TRBV5-6; cdr3_length: 15; j_call: TRBJ2-4; clone_size: .; d_call: .; cdr3_aa: CASSSPKVARNIQYF; cdr3_nt: TGTGCCAGCAGCTCCCCCAAGGTGGCGCGGAACATTCAGTACTTC
v_call: TRBV2; cdr3_length: 14; j_call: TRBJ1-4; clone_size: .; d_call: .; cdr3_aa: CASSEALAGEKLFF; cdr3_nt: TGTGCCAGCAGTGAAGCGCTTGCCGGTGAAAAACTGTTTTTT
v_call: TRBV2; cdr3_length: 13; j_call: TRBJ2-1; clone_size: .; d_call: TRBD2; cdr3_aa: CASGDYSYNEQFF; cdr3_nt: TGTGCCAGCGGGGACTACTCCTACAATGAGCAGTTCTTC
v_call: TRBV3-1/TRBV3-2; cdr3_length: 15; j_call: TRBJ1-3; clone_size: .; d_call: .; cdr3_aa: CASSQTVSSGNTIYF; cdr3_nt: TGTGCCAGCAGCCAGACGGTATCCTCTGGAAACACCATATATTTT
v_call: TRBV11-3; cdr3_length: 15; j_call: TRBJ2-5; clone_size: once; d_call: TRBD1; cdr3_aa: CASSSRDRATRTQYF; cdr3_nt: TGTGCCAGCAGCTCCCGGGACAGGGCCACGAGGACCCAGTACTTC
v_call: TRBV5-1; cdr3_length: 13; j_call: TRBJ2-2; clone_size: .; d_call: .; cdr3_aa: CASSFLDTGELFF; cdr3_nt: TGCGCCAGCAGCTTTTTGGACACCGGGGAGCTGTTTTTT
v_call: TRBV12-3/TRBV12-4; cdr3_length: 13; j_call: TRBJ1-2; clone_size: .; d_call: .; cdr3_aa: CASSATWVYGYTF; cdr3_nt: TGTGCCAGCAGCGCTACGTGGGTCTATGGCTACACCTTC
v_call: TRBV5-1; cdr3_length: 14; j_call: TRBJ2-5; clone_size: few; d_call: TRBD1; cdr3_aa: CASSHGTDQETQYF; cdr3_nt: TGCGCCAGCAGCCACGGGACAGACCAAGAGACCCAGTACTTC
v_call: TRBV6-5; cdr3_length: 15; j_call: TRBJ2-3; clone_size: .; d_call: TRBD1; cdr3_aa: CASRDRLFSLDTQYF; cdr3_nt: TGTGCCAGTAGGGACAGGTTGTTTAGTTTGGATACGCAGTATTTT
v_call: TRBV5-4; cdr3_length: 13; j_call: TRBJ2-5; clone_size: .; d_call: .; cdr3_aa: CASSLGAPETQYF; cdr3_nt: TGTGCCAGCAGCTTGGGAGCGCCGGAGACCCAGTACTTC
v_call: TRBV6-6; cdr3_length: 15; j_call: TRBJ2-2; clone_size: .; d_call: TRBD1; cdr3_aa: CASSSQGRGTGELFF; cdr3_nt: TGTGCCAGCAGTTCACAGGGGCGCGGCACCGGGGAGCTGTTTTTT
v_call: TRBV30; cdr3_length: 15; j_call: TRBJ2-5; clone_size: .; d_call: TRBD2; cdr3_aa: CAWSVRLAGVETQYF; cdr3_nt: TGTGCCTGGAGTGTACGACTAGCGGGAGTAGAGACCCAGTACTTC
v_call: TRBV5-1; cdr3_length: 16; j_call: TRBJ1-4; clone_size: .; d_call: TRBD1; cdr3_aa: CASSSQGAGANEKLFF; cdr3_nt: TGCGCCAGCAGCTCACAGGGGGCCGGGGCTAATGAAAAACTGTTTTTT
v_call: TRBV7-2; cdr3_length: 14; j_call: TRBJ2-7; clone_size: .; d_call: .; cdr3_aa: CASSWDRGSYEQYF; cdr3_nt: TGTGCCAGCAGCTGGGACCGAGGGTCCTACGAGCAGTACTTC